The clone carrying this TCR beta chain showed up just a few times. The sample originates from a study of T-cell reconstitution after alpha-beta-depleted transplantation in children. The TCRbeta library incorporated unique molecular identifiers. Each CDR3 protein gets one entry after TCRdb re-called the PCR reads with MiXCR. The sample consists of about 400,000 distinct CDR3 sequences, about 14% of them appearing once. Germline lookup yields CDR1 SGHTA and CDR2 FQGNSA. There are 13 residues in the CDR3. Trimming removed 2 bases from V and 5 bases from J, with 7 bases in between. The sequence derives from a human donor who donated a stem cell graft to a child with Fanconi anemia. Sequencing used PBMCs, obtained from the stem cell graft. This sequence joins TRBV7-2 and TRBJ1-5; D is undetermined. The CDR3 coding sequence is TGTGCCAGCAGCTTATGGAGGGATCAGCCCCAGCATTTT. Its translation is CASSLWRDQPQHF.